The 10 T cell receptor beta chains in this list originate from one sample, sequenced in a study of T cells in Graves' hyperthyroidism and ophthalmopathy. Amplification yielded TCR beta CDR3 regions, with RNA transcripts as the source. RT-PCR in the first round (using the HTBI primer set) targeted the TCR CDR3. TCRdb ran MiXCR on the multiplex PCR reads and lists one entry per CDR3 protein. The sample records roughly 420,000 distinct CDR3 sequences, around 14% being singletons. Sequencing input: blood. These receptors came from a woman aged 18-29 years with Graves' hyperthyroidism.

This clonotype was counted at least ten times. This chain uses TRBV2 with TRBJ2-1, with D possibly TRBD1 on 7 matching bases. Trimming shortened V by 6 bases and J by 2 bases, and 17 bases separated the two germline ends. Germline V gene lookup returns CDR1 SNHLY and CDR2 FYNNEI. CDR3 size: 16 residues. This CDR3 reads CASSSRGVETYNEQFF. As DNA, the CDR3 is TGTGCCAGCAGCTCCAGGGGGGTCGAGACCTACAATGAGCAGTTCTTC.

This clonotype was counted a few times. J is TRBJ2-3 and V is TRBV25-1; no clear D. CDR3 length: 13 residues. V was cut by 0 bases and J by 10 bases, with 11 bases left in between. Germline V lookup: CDR1 MGHDK, CDR2 SYGVNS. CDR3 DNA: TGTGCCAGCAGTGAATATCCCCATCATGCGCAGTATTTT. This translates into CASSEYPHHAQYF.

The sample holds many counts of this clonotype. This rearrangement joins TRBV6-2 or TRBV6-3 to TRBJ1-3; 11 nucleotides line up with TRBD1. CDR1 and CDR2 (germline): MNHEY, SVGEGT. This CDR3 region has 18 residues. V dropped 1 base and J dropped 4; count of bases not matched to a gene: 9. In DNA form, the CDR3 reads TGTGCCAGCAGTTACTTCGGACAGGGGGCGCTTTCCGGAAACACCATATATTTT. Translation: CASSYFGQGALSGNTIYF.

The sample holds a few counts of this clonotype. A much bigger clone sits one base away, suggesting this may be a read error. V usage is TRBV11-2 and J usage is TRBJ1-6; no definite D call. Germline CDR1 reads SGHAT; CDR2 reads FQNNGV. The CDR3 runs 12 residues. Trimming left V 3 bases short and J 8 bases short, with 5 bases between. The CDR3 nucleotides are TGTGCCAGCAGCTTTGGGGATTCACCCCTCCACTTT. Protein sequence: CASSFGDSPLHF.

This clonotype was counted ten times or more. J is TRBJ2-3 and V is TRBV13, with 7 nucleotides matching TRBD2. Germline V CDR1 and CDR2: PRHDT, FYEKMQ (reference sequence). Unmatched junction bases numbered 5, after V lost 2 bases and J lost 0 bases. The CDR3 is 16 amino acids. CDR3 nucleotides: TGTGCCAGCAGCTTAAGACCGGGGGGAAGCACAGATACGCAGTATTTT. Amino acid sequence: CASSLRPGGSTDTQYF.

The sample holds a few counts of this clonotype. This chain links TRBV2 with TRBJ2-7; D is uncertain. The ends were cut back, 6 bases at V and 2 bases at J, with 5 bases in the middle. CDR1 and CDR2 (germline): SNHLY, FYNNEI. The CDR3 contains 11 residues. Here the CDR3 DNA reads TGTGCCAGCAGCATACCCTACGAGCAGTACTTC. Protein sequence: CASSIPYEQYF.

This clonotype was counted ten times or more. The chain combines TRBV12-3 or TRBV12-4 with TRBJ2-1, with D hard to call. Trimming removed 7 bases from V and 7 bases from J, with 17 bases in between. CDR3 length: 14 residues. CDR3 DNA sequence: TGTGCCAGCACCTTCCGGTCTTCTCGGAATGAGCAGTTCTTC. Translated: CASTFRSSRNEQFF.

The table lists this clonotype with a few counts. The chain has TRBV28 and TRBJ2-3; the D gene is possibly TRBD1 (6 bases). V lost 4 bases, J lost 0 bases, and 11 bases lay in between. This CDR3 is built from 15 residues. Germline assignment: CDR1 MDHEN and CDR2 SYDVKM. CDR3 nucleotides: TGTGCCAGCAGTTCATCCGGGACAAGCACAGATACGCAGTATTTT. It translates to CASSSSGTSTDTQYF.

The chain employs TRBV12-3 or TRBV12-4 and TRBJ2-3, with D possibly matching TRBD1 (6 bases). The CDR3 runs to 13 residues. Trimming stripped 5 bases from V and 7 bases from J, with 13 bases between. The CDR3 reads CASSTTGTYTQYF. The CDR3 DNA reads TGTGCCAGCAGTACAACCGGGACATATACGCAGTATTTT.

There are many counts of this clonotype. This chain uses TRBV2 with TRBJ2-1, with 8 bases that match TRBD2. The V gene end was trimmed by 4 bases and the J gene end by 7 bases; junction bases not matched to a gene: 12. Germline lookup yields CDR1 SNHLY and CDR2 FYNNEI. The CDR3 length is 16 residues. The CDR3 nucleotides read TGTGCCAGCAGTGTGGGCGGGAGGCCCCTAAGTAATGAGCAGTTCTTC. This encodes CASSVGGRPLSNEQFF.